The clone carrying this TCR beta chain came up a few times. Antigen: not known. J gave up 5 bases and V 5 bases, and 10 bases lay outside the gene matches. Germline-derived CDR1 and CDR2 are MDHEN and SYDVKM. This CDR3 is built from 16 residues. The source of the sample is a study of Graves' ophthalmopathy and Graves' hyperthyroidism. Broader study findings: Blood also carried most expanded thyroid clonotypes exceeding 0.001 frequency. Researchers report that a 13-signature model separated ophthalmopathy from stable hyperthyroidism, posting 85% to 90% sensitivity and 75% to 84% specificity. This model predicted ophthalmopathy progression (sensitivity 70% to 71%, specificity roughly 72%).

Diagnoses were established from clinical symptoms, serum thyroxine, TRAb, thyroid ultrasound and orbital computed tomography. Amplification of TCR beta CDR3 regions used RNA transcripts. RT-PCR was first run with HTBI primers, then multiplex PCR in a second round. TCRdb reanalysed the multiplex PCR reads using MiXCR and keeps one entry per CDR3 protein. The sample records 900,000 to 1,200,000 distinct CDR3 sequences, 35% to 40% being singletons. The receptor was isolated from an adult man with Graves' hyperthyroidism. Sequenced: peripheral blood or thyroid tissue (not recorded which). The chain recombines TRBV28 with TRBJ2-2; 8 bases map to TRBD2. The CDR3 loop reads CASSPWRGVFTGELFF. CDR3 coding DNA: TGTGCCAGCAGTCCCTGGCGGGGGGTCTTTACCGGGGAGCTGTTTTTT. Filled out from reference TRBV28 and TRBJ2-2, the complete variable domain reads DVKVTQSSRYLVKRTGEKVFLECVQDMDHENMFWYRQDPGLGLRLIYFSYDVKMKEKGDIPEGYSVSREKKERFSLILESASTNQTSMYLCASSPWRGVFTGELFFGEGSRLTVL.